These 22 T cell receptor beta chains came from one sample sequenced in a study of T cell responses to AZD1222 COVID-19 vaccine. Sequencing used immunoSEQ multiplex PCR; TCRdb keeps in-frame clones, though not all of them. The sample has 100,000 to 150,000 clones, approximately 90% seen once. Sequencing used peripheral blood, obtained on day 0 of MenACWY control vaccination. The receptors were sampled from an adult in good health.

This rearrangement joins TRBV9 to TRBJ2-7; no reliable D call. Deletions cut 3 bases from V and 3 bases from J, with 10 bases between. Germline CDR1 is SGDLS and CDR2 is YYNGEE. The CDR3 covers 13 residues. CDR3: CASSATPYYEQYF. CDR3 nucleotides: TGTGCCAGCAGCGCAACCCCCTACTACGAGCAGTACTTC.

This chain joins TRBV5-8 and TRBJ2-3, with 7 bases aligning to TRBD2. V was pared by 0 bases and J by 7 bases, with 8 bases of the junction left unmatched. From germline, CDR1 is SGHTS and CDR2 YDEGEE. CDR3 size: 15 residues. The CDR3 region is CASSLDSGTPHTQYF. CDR3 sequence (DNA): TGTGCCAGCAGCTTGGACAGCGGGACGCCACATACGCAGTATTTT.

The chain joins TRBV27 to TRBJ1-3, with D perhaps TRBD1 (6 bases). CDR3 length: 17 residues. Trimming took off 0 bases at V and 0 bases at J, with 12 bases between the two ends. CDR1 is MNHEY and CDR2 is SMNVEV in the germline V gene (reference sequence). The CDR3 loop is CASSLSGQGHSGNTIYF. The CDR3 DNA follows: TGTGCCAGCAGTTTATCAGGCCAGGGACACTCTGGAAACACCATATATTTT.

This sequence joins TRBV27 and TRBJ2-7; 10 bases agree with TRBD1. The CDR3 length is 15 residues. Germline V gene lookup returns CDR1 MNHEY and CDR2 SMNVEV (reference sequence). V gave up 2 bases and J gave up 4 bases; unmatched junction bases: 5. The CDR3 coding sequence is TGTGCCAGCAGTTTAGGGGGGACAGGGGAATACGAGCAGTACTTC. Its protein product is CASSLGGTGEYEQYF.

The chain is built from TRBV9 and TRBJ1-4, with no clear D. The CDR3 spans 14 residues. CDR1 and CDR2 (germline): SGDLS, YYNGEE. V shed 4 bases and J shed 0 bases, with 7 bases lying between them. The CDR3 region is CASSTTATNEKLFF. The CDR3 DNA is TGTGCCAGCAGCACAACAGCAACTAATGAAAAACTGTTTTTT.

CDR3 in amino acids: CASSPPGGNQPQHF. The DNA of the CDR3 is TGTGCCAGCTCACCACCAGGAGGGAATCAGCCCCAGCATTTT. The chain uses TRBV18 and TRBJ1-5; D is ambiguous. Per germline, CDR1 KGHSH and CDR2 LQKENI. Trimming removed 0 bases at V and 4 bases at J, with 7 bases between. The CDR3 spans 14 residues.

The gene calls are TRBV29-1 and TRBJ1-2, with 7 bases that match TRBD1. The CDR3 sequence is 13 residues long. Germline CDR1 and CDR2: SQVTM and ANQGSEA. V trimming: 2 bases; J trimming: 6 bases; junction bases outside the gene matches: 6. The DNA for the CDR3 is TGCAGCGTTGAACTACAGGGGTTTGATGGCTACACCTTC. Its translation is CSVELQGFDGYTF.

The V call is TRBV6-4, the J call TRBJ2-1, with TRBD2 matching 11 bases. The germline V gene encodes CDR1 MRHNA and CDR2 SNTAGT. The CDR3 contains 14 residues. J gave up 10 bases and V 2 bases, and 4 bases lay outside the gene matches. CDR3 sequence (DNA): TGTGCCAGCAGTGACATGCTAGCGGGAGGAGAGCAGTTCTTC. This sequence encodes CASSDMLAGGEQFF.

The chain employs TRBV28 and TRBJ2-2; 9 bases are shared with TRBD1. With 6 bases clipped from V and 6 bases from J, the junction kept 2 bases outside the gene matches. This CDR3 has 13 residues. Germline V gene sequence: CDR1 MDHEN, CDR2 SYDVKM. CDR3 region: CASRRQGAGELFF. The CDR3 bases are TGTGCCAGCAGGCGACAGGGGGCCGGGGAGCTGTTTTTT.

The chain employs TRBV5-4 and TRBJ2-5; 14 bases agree with TRBD2. The CDR3 extends over 16 amino acids. Trimming cost V 4 bases and J 5 bases; bases outside gene matches: 7. Germline CDR1 is SGHNT and CDR2 is YYREEE (reference sequence). The CDR3 loop is CASSPTSGRVVETQYF. The DNA for the CDR3 is TGTGCCAGCAGCCCGACTAGCGGGAGGGTTGTCGAGACCCAGTACTTC.

The chain is built from TRBV5-1 and TRBJ2-3; no clear D gene. There are 14 residues in the CDR3. From germline, CDR1 is SGHRS and CDR2 YFSETQ. Trimming removed 0 bases at V and 0 bases at J, with 5 bases between. DNA of the CDR3: TGCGCCAGCAGCTTGGCTGGAAGCACAGATACGCAGTATTTT. Protein product: CASSLAGSTDTQYF.

This clone has only one observation. The rearrangement links TRBV6-5 to TRBJ1-2; unclear D gene. Germline-derived CDR1 and CDR2 are MNHEY and SVGAGI. The CDR3 consists of 14 residues. V gave up 5 bases and J gave up 3 bases, with 13 bases separating them. The chain's CDR3 is CASSKNQAYYGYTF. The CDR3 DNA reads as TGTGCCAGCAGTAAAAACCAGGCGTACTATGGCTACACCTTC.

The rearrangement uses TRBV7-2 and TRBJ1-1, with 11 positions matching TRBD1. V was pared by 5 bases and J by 3 bases, with 5 bases of the junction left unmatched. The CDR3 is 15 amino acids. The germline gives CDR1 SGHTA, CDR2 FQGNSA. DNA for the CDR3: TGTGCCAGCAGCCTCGGACAGGGGGCATACACTGAAGCTTTCTTT. This sequence encodes CASSLGQGAYTEAFF.

The chain is built from TRBV5-5 and TRBJ2-5; no definite D call. Per germline, CDR1 SGHKS and CDR2 YYEKEE (reference sequence). Trimming took 9 bases from V and 1 from J, leaving 25 bases between them. This CDR3 contains 17 residues. DNA for the CDR3: TGTGCCACCTCTTATAAGATGGGCAGTCCCGGCCAAGAGACCCAGTACTTC. This encodes CATSYKMGSPGQETQYF.

The chain couples TRBV9 to TRBJ2-2; 9 bases line up with TRBD2. With 0 bases clipped from V and 7 bases from J, the junction kept 4 bases outside the gene matches. CDR1 and CDR2 from the germline V gene are SGDLS and YYNGEE. The length of the CDR3 is 15 residues. CDR3 nucleotide sequence: TGTGCCAGCAGCGTAGAGGCTAGCGGGATCGGGGAGCTGTTTTTT. Encoded protein: CASSVEASGIGELFF.

J is TRBJ2-7 and V is TRBV6-5, with 8 bases matching TRBD1. From germline, CDR1 is MNHEY and CDR2 SVGAGI. Trimming took 0 bases from V and 0 from J; bases not matched to a gene: 1. The CDR3 has 15 residues. CDR3 amino acids: CASSYSGQGSYEQYF. For the CDR3, the DNA is TGTGCCAGCAGTTACTCAGGACAGGGCTCCTACGAGCAGTACTTC.

This chain connects TRBV12-3 or TRBV12-4 to TRBJ2-7, with 7 bases matching TRBD1. The CDR3 has 12 amino acids. Losses at the gene ends were 6 bases for V and 3 bases for J; bases not matched to a gene: 2. The CDR3 sequence: CASRQGYYEQYF. CDR3 coding DNA: TGTGCCAGCAGACAGGGGTACTACGAGCAGTACTTC.

The CDR3 protein is CASTPSSGSMNEQFF. DNA for the CDR3: TGTGCCAGCACCCCCTCCAGCGGGAGTATGAATGAGCAGTTCTTC. V is TRBV7-4 and J is TRBJ2-1, with 8 bases aligning to TRBD2. Germline CDR1 SGHVT, CDR2 SQSDAQ. With 7 bases clipped from V and 7 bases from J, the junction kept 12 bases outside the gene matches. The CDR3 is 15 amino acids.

CDR3 nucleotide sequence: TGTGCCAGCAGCGTAACTACGTGGACAGACTACTCCTCTGGAAACACCATATATTTT. This sequence encodes CASSVTTWTDYSSGNTIYF. V and J are TRBV9 and TRBJ1-3; the D gene is possibly TRBD1 (6 bases). This CDR3 has 19 amino acids. The germline V and J ends were trimmed by 1 base and 0 bases, with 20 bases remaining between them. Germline V lookup: CDR1 SGDLS, CDR2 YYNGEE.

This clone has only one observation. The V call is TRBV18, the J call TRBJ2-7, with 10 bases aligning to TRBD1. With V trimmed by 5 bases and J by 6 bases, 4 bases remained unmatched. The CDR3 covers 13 residues. Germline V gene lookup returns CDR1 KGHSH and CDR2 LQKENI. The CDR3, as DNA: TGTGCCAGCTCATCGGGACAGGGGACCGAGCAGTACTTC. It translates to CASSSGQGTEQYF. Together with reference TRBV18 and TRBJ2-7, the CDR3 gives the full variable domain: NAGVMQNPRHLVRRRGQEARLRCSPMKGHSHVYWYRQLPEEGLKFMVYLQKENIIDESGMPKERFSAEFPKEGPSILRIQQVVRGDSAAYFCASSSGQGTEQYFGPGTRLTVT.

V usage is TRBV3-1 (or the pseudogene TRBV3-2) and J usage is TRBJ2-3; tentatively, D is TRBD2 (6 bases). The CDR3 length is 17 residues. The V end was cut by 1 base, the J end by 4 bases, with 18 bases between. The germline V gene has CDR1 LGHDT and CDR2 YNNKEL (reference sequence). The CDR3 DNA sequence: TGTGCCAGCAGCCAAGTAGTGACTACTAGCATGGCAGATACGCAGTATTTT. This codes for CASSQVVTTSMADTQYF.

J is TRBJ1-5 and V is TRBV12-3 or TRBV12-4; no reliable D call. This CDR3 is 12 amino acids long. Trimming stripped 2 bases from V and 7 bases from J, with 6 bases between. CDR3 region: CASSLNVQPQHF. The CDR3 DNA sequence: TGTGCCAGCAGTTTAAATGTACAGCCCCAGCATTTT.